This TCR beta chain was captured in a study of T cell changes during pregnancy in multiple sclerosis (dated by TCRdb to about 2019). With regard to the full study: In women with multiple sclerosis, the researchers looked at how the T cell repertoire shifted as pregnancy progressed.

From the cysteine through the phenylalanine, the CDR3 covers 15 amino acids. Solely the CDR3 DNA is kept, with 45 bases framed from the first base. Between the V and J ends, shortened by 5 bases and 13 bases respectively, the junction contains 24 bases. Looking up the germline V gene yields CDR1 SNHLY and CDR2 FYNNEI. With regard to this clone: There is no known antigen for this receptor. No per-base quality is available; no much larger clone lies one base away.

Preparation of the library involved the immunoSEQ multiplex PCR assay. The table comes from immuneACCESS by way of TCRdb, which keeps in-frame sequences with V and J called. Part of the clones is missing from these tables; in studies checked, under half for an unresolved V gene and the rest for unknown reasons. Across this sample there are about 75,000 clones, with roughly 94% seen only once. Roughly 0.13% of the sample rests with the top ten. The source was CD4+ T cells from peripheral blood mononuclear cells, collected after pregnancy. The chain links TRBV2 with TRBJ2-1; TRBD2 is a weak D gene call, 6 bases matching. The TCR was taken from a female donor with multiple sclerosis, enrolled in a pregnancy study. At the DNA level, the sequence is TGTGCCAGCAGTAGTAGGGACTCTTGGGGGGAAAAACAGTTCTTC. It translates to CASSSRDSWGEKQFF. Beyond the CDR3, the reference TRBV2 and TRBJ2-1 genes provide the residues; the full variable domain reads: EPEVTQTPSHQVTQMGQEVILRCVPISNHLYFYWYRQILGQKVEFLVSFYNNEISEKSEIFDDQFSVERPDGSNFTLKIRSTKLEDSAMYFCASSSRDSWGEKQFFGPGTRLTVL.